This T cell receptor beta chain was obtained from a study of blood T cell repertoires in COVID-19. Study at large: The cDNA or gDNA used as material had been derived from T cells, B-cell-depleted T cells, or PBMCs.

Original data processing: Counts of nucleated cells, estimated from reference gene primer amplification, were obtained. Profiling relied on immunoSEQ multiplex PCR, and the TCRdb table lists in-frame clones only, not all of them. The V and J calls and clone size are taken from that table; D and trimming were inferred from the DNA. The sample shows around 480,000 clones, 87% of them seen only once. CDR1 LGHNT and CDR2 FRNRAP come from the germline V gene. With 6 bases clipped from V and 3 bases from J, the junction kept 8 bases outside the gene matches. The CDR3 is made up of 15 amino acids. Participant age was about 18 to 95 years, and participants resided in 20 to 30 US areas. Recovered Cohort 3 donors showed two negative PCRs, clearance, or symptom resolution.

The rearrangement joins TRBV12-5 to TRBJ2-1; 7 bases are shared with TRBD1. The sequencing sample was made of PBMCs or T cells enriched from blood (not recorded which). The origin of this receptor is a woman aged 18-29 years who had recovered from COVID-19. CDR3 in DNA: TGTGCTAGTGGCCCGGGGACAGAGTACTACAATGAGCAGTTCTTC. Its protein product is CASGPGTEYYNEQFF.